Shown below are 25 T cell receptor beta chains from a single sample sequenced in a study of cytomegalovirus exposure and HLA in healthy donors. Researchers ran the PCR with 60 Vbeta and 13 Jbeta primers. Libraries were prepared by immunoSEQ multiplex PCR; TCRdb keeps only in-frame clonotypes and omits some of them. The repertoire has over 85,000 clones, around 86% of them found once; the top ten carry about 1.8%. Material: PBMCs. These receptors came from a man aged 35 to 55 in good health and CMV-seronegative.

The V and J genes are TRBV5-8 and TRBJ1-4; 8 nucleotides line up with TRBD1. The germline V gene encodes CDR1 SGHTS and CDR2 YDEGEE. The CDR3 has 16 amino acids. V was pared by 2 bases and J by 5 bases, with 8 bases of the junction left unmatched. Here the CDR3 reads CASSFWTGLVNEKLFF. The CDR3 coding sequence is TGTGCCAGCAGCTTTTGGACAGGGCTTGTGAATGAAAAACTGTTTTTT.

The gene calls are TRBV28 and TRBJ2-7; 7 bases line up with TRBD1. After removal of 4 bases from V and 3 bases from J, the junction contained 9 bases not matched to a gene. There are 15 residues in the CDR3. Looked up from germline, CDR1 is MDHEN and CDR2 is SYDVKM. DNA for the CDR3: TGTGCCAGCAGTTCCTGGGACAGTACCTTCTACGAGCAGTACTTC. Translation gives CASSSWDSTFYEQYF.

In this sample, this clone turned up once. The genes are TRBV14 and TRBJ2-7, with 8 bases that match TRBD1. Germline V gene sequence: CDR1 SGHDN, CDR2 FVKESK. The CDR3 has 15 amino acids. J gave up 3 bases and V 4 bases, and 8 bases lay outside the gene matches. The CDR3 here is CASSPIGQGNYEQYF. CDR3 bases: TGTGCCAGCAGCCCCATAGGACAGGGCAACTACGAGCAGTACTTC.

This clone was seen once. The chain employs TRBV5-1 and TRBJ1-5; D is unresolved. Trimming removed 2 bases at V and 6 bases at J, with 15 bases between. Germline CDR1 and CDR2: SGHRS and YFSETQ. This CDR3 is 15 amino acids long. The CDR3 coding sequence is TGCGCCAGCAGCTTAGGAGGGCAGGATAGTCAGCCCCAGCATTTT. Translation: CASSLGGQDSQPQHF.

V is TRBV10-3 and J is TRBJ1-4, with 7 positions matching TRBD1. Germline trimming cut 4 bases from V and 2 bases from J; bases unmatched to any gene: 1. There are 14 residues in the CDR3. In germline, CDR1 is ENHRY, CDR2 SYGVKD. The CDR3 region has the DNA TGTGCCATCAGTGCAGGGGGGACTAATGAAAAACTGTTTTTT. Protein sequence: CAISAGGTNEKLFF.

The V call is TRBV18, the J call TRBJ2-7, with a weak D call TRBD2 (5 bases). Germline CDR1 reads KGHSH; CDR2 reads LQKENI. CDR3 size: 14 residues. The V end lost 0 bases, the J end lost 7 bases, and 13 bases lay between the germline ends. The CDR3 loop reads CASSPPETRREQYF. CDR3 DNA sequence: TGTGCCAGCTCACCACCGGAAACCCGGAGGGAGCAGTACTTC.

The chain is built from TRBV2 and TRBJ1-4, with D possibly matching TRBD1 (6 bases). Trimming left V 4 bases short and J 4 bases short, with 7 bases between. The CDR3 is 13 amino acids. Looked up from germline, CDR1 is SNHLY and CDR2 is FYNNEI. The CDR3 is CASSGQVNEKLFF. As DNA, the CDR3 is TGTGCCAGCAGTGGACAGGTTAATGAAAAACTGTTTTTT.

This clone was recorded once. The CDR3 loop is CASSVTGAWGQPQHF. The CDR3 coding sequence is TGTGCCAGCAGTGTCACAGGGGCATGGGGTCAGCCCCAGCATTTT. V usage is TRBV6-1 and J usage is TRBJ1-5; 7 bases are a match to TRBD1. Germline CDR1 MNHNS, CDR2 SASEGT. This CDR3 contains 15 residues. Unmatched junction bases numbered 9, after V lost 4 bases and J lost 6 bases.

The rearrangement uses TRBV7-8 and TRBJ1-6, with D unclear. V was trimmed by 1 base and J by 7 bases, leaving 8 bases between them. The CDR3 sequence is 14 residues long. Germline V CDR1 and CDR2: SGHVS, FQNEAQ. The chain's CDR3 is CASSLVAANSPLHF. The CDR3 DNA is TGTGCCAGCAGCTTAGTAGCGGCCAATTCACCCCTCCACTTT.

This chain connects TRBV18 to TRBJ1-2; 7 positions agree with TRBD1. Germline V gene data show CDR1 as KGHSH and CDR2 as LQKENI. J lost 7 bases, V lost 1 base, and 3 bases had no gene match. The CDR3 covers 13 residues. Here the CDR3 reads CASSPQGAVGYTF. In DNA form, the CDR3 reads TGTGCCAGCTCACCACAGGGGGCGGTTGGCTACACCTTC. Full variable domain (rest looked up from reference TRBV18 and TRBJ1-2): NAGVMQNPRHLVRRRGQEARLRCSPMKGHSHVYWYRQLPEEGLKFMVYLQKENIIDESGMPKERFSAEFPKEGPSILRIQQVVRGDSAAYFCASSPQGAVGYTFGSGTRLTVV.

The CDR3 here is CATSRVGAQPQHF. The CDR3 DNA follows: TGTGCCACCAGCAGAGTGGGGGCTCAGCCCCAGCATTTT. The chain joins TRBV15 to TRBJ1-5; possibly TRBD1 for D (6 bases). Per the germline V gene, CDR1 is LNHNV and CDR2 is YYDKDF (reference sequence). V lost 1 base and J 6 bases, leaving 7 bases between the germline ends. The CDR3 consists of 13 residues.

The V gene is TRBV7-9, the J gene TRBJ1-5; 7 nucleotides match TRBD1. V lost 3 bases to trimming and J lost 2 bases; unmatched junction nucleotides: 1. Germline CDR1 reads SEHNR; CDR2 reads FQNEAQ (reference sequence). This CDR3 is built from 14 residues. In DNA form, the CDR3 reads TGTGCCAGCAGCTTTGACAGGGGCAATCAGCCCCAGCATTTT. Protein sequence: CASSFDRGNQPQHF. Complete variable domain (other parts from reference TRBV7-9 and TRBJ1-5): DTGVSQNPRHKITKRGQNVTFRCDPISEHNRLYWYRQTLGQGPEFLTYFQNEAQLEKSRLLSDRFSAERPKGSFSTLEIQRTEQGDSAMYLCASSFDRGNQPQHFGDGTRLSIL.

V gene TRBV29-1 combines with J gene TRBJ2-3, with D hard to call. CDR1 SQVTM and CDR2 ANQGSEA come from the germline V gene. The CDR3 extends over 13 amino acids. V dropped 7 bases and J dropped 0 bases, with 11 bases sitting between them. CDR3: CSAQTSSTDTQYF. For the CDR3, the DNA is TGCAGCGCCCAGACAAGTAGCACAGATACGCAGTATTTT.

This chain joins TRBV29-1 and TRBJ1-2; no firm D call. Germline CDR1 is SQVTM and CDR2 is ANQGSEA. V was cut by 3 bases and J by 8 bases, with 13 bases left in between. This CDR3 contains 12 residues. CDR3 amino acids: CSVDPGGEGYTF. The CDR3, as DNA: TGCAGCGTTGATCCCGGTGGTGAGGGCTACACCTTC.

CDR3 loop: CASSQGQYNSPLHF. CDR3 coding DNA: TGTGCCAGCAGCCAGGGACAGTATAATTCACCCCTCCACTTT. The chain links TRBV6-5 to TRBJ1-6; TRBD1 aligns across 7 bases. After removal of 6 bases from V and 4 bases from J, the junction contained 3 bases not matched to a gene. Germline V CDR1 and CDR2: MNHEY, SVGAGI. The CDR3 spans 14 residues.

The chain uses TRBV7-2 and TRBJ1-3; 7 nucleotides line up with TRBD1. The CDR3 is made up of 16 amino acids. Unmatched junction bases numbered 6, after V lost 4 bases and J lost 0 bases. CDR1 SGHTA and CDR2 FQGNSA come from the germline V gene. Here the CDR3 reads CASSSYRGNSGNTIYF. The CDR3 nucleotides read TGTGCCAGCAGCTCCTACAGGGGCAACTCTGGAAACACCATATATTTT.

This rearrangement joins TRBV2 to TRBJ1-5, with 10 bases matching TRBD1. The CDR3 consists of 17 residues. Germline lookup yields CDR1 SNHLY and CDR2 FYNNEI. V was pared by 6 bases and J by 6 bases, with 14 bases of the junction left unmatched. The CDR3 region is CASSAGTGVRGGQPQHF. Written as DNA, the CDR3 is TGTGCCAGCAGCGCCGGGACAGGGGTTAGGGGAGGTCAGCCCCAGCATTTT.

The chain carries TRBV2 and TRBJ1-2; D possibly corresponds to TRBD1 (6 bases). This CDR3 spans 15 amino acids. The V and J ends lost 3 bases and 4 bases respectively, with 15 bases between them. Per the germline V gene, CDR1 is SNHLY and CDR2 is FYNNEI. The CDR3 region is CASSERDTPIYGYTF. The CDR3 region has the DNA TGTGCCAGCAGTGAGAGGGACACACCGATCTATGGCTACACCTTC.

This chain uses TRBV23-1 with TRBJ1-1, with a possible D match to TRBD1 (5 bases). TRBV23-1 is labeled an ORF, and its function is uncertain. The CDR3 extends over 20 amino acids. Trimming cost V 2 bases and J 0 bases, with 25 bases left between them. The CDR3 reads CASSQEGPSQGLRMNTEAFF. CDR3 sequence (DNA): TGCGCCAGCAGTCAAGAAGGACCTTCTCAGGGCCTAAGGATGAACACTGAAGCTTTCTTT.

CDR3 loop: CASSVFPGQGTEAFF. The CDR3 DNA reads as TGTGCCAGCAGCGTCTTTCCGGGACAGGGAACTGAAGCTTTCTTT. The V and J genes are TRBV9 and TRBJ1-1; 9 nucleotides line up with TRBD1. This CDR3 contains 15 residues. The V and J ends lost 2 bases and 5 bases, in that order; junction bases with no gene match: 7. Germline CDR1 and CDR2: SGDLS and YYNGEE.

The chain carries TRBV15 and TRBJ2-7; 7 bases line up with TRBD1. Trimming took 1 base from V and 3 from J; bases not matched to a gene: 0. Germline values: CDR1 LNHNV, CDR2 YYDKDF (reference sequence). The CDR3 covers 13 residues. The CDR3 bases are TGTGCCACCAGCAGAGGGGACAGCTACGAGCAGTACTTC. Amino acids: CATSRGDSYEQYF.

Here the CDR3 reads CASSFDGTGRTGELFF. The CDR3 region has the DNA TGCGCCAGCAGCTTTGACGGGACAGGAAGAACCGGGGAGCTGTTTTTT. V and J are TRBV5-1 and TRBJ2-2; 8 nucleotides agree with TRBD1. The length of the CDR3 is 16 residues. Germline V gene lookup returns CDR1 SGHRS and CDR2 YFSETQ. The ends lost 2 bases at V and 5 bases at J; junction bases unmatched: 8. Combining the CDR3 with reference TRBV5-1 and TRBJ2-2 gives the whole variable domain KAGVTQTPRYLIKTRGQQVTLSCSPISGHRSVSWYQQTPGQGLQFLFEYFSETQRNKGNFPGRFSGRQFSNSRSEMNVSTLELGDSALYLCASSFDGTGRTGELFFGEGSRLTVL.

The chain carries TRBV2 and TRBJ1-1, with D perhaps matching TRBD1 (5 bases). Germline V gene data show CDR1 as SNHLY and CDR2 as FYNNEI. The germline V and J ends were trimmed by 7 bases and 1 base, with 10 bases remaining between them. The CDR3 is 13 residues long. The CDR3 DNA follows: TGTGCCAGCAACGGTCAGGGGAACACTGAAGCTTTCTTT. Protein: CASNGQGNTEAFF.

For the CDR3, the DNA is TGTGCCATCCGCGGACAGGGAGGCGGCTACACCTTC. It specifies CAIRGQGGGYTF. The gene calls are TRBV6-6 and TRBJ1-2; 8 bases map to TRBD1. CDR3 length: 12 amino acids. Germline V CDR1 and CDR2: MNHNY, SVGAGI (reference sequence). V shed 10 bases and J 8 bases; nucleotides not matched to a gene: 9.

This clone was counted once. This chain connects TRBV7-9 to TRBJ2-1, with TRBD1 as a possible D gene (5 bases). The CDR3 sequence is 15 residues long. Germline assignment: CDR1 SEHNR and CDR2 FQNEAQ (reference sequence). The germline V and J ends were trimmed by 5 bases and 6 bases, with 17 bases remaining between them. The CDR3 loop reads CASSLGQVPSNEQFF. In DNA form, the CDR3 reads TGTGCCAGCAGCCTCGGACAAGTTCCGTCCAATGAGCAGTTCTTC.